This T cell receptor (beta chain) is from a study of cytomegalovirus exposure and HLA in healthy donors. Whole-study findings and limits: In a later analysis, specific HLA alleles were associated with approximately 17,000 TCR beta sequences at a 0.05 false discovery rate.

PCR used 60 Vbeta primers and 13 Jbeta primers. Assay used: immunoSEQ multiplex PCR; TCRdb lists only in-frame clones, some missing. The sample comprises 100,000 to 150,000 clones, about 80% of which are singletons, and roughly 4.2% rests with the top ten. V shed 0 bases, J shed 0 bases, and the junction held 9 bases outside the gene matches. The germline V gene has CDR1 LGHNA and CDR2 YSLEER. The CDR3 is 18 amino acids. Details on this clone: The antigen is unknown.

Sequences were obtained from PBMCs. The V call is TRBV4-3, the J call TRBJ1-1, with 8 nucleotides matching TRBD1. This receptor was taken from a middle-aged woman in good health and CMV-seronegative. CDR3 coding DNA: TGCGCCAGCAGCCAAGATCGGTCAGGGGGCCGGTTGAACACTGAAGCTTTCTTT. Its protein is CASSQDRSGGRLNTEAFF.